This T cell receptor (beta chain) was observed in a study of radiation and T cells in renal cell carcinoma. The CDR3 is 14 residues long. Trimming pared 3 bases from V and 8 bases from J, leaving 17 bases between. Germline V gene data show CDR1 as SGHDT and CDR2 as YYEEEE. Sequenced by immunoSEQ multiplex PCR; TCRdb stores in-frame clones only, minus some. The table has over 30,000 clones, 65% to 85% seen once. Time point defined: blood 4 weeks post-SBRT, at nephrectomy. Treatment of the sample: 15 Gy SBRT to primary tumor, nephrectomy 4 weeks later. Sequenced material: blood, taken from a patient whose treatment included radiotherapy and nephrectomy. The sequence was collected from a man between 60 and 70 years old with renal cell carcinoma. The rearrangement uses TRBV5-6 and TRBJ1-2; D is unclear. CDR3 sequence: CASSSPVRKGGYTF. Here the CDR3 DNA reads TGTGCCAGCAGCTCCCCAGTTAGGAAGGGAGGCTACACCTTC.